This is a list of T cell receptor beta chains from one sample in a study of T cell responses to AZD1222 COVID-19 vaccine. Here immunoSEQ multiplex PCR was the method, and the copy in TCRdb shows in-frame clones only, minus some. This table holds about 140,000 clones, 89% found once. Sequences were derived from peripheral blood, sampled on day 0 of AZD1222 vaccination. These receptors all come from an adult in good health. The CDR3 runs from the conserved cysteine through the conserved F or W. Each record gives: V gene, CDR3 protein.

TRBV18	CASSPGDRPNSPLHF
TRBV15	CATSRGGQARVKLFF
TRBV15	CATSGHSPGYTF
TRBV13	CASSLGETSGAPPYNEQFF
TRBV7-8	CASSPPPRVSEGAFF
TRBV27	CASSSTGRNSPLHF
TRBV5-6	CASSFLGQGGNQPQHF
TRBV14	CASSQDRQRYTGELFF
TRBV6-7	CASRGPGTSGGAGETQYF
TRBV19	CASSITGTIYGYTF
TRBV15	CATSIGGTDTQYF
TRBV5-1	CASSLTHQETQYF
TRBV10-2	CASSDVDHEQYF
TRBV7-3	CASSLNLLLGLLREYTEAFF
TRBV3-1/TRBV3-2	CASSQGGGGRRTGELFF
TRBV28	CASSLGVRSTDTQYF
TRBV5-6	CASSLDRGRYGVAFF
TRBV3-1/TRBV3-2	CASSQEGWGGTEETQYF
TRBV18	CASSPREQGWYGYTF
TRBV7-6	CASSKGAGYSNQPQHF
TRBV6-5	CASIRVSVRGGYTF
TRBV13	CASREQGARVLSNYGYTF
TRBV2	CASSEWGGTEPQHF
TRBV6-5	CASNRNRVTDTQYF
TRBV27	CASSPSRQAIYGYTF
TRBV2	CASSEALGGRQPQHF
TRBV7-2	CASSIQRGSSYNEQFF
TRBV14	CASSLRPAGGAYEQYF
TRBV15	CATSRDLGGSGNTIYF
TRBV5-5	CASSSGTGVRDQPQHF
TRBV29-1	CSVVLGVVSGYYSEQFF
TRBV19	CASSSTVNTEAFF
TRBV13	CASSPGLAGDYEQYF
TRBV25-1	CAAQRYSGNTIYF
TRBV5-1	CASSSGQGPYEQYF
TRBV18	CASSPSGTGPDTGELFF
TRBV18	CASSLGLAGRDTQYF
TRBV29-1	CSVSDRANTEAFF
TRBV5-6	CASSTDRGTYEQYF
TRBV27	CASRIRYRGIGTEAFF
TRBV11-2	CASSLVLGTQNQPQHF
TRBV18	CASSPRGEAYEQYF
TRBV11-2	CAVQTGLYEQYF
TRBV12-3/TRBV12-4	CASSRQSYGYTF
TRBV27	CASSSWTANYGYTF
TRBV6-2/TRBV6-3	CASSLTASYGYTF
TRBV28	CASSLAGGLGGELFF
TRBV19	CASSMGTQNTEAFF
TRBV7-8	CASSGGQGLYGYTF
TRBV19	CASSIIRRGQVGYRHTEAFF
TRBV3-1/TRBV3-2	CASSQGVNSANYGYTF
TRBV29-1	CSAVNRGANYGYTF
TRBV10-2	CASSGVGAYNEQFF